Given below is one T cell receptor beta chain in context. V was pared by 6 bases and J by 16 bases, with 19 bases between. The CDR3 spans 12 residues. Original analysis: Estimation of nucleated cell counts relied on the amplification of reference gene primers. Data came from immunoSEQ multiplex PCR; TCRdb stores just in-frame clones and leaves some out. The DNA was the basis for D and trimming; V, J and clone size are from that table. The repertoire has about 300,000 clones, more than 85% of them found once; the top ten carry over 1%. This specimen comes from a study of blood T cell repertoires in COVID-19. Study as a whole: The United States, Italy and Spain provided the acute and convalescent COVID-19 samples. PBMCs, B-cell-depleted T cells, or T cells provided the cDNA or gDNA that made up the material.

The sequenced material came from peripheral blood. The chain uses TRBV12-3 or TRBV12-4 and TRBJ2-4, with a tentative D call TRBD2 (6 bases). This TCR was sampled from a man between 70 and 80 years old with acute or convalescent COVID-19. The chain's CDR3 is CASSPTPGLGYF. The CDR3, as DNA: TGTGCCAGCAGCCCAACGCCGGGACTTGGATACTTC.